This T cell receptor (beta chain) was profiled in a study of blood T cell repertoires in COVID-19. The repertoire was sequenced with immunoSEQ multiplex PCR; TCRdb's copy has only in-frame clones and lacks some. The sample yields some 170,000 clones, 78% seen once. V shed 2 bases, J shed 3 bases, and the junction held 5 bases outside the gene matches. The CDR3 sequence is 15 residues long. Germline CDR1 and CDR2: SGHVS and FNYEAQ. Clinical history as reported by participants underpinned cohort assignment. The clonotype was recovered from a woman between 45 and 60 years old who had recovered from COVID-19. V usage is TRBV7-6 and J usage is TRBJ2-5, with 8 bases aligning to TRBD2. The source material was PBMCs or T cells enriched from blood (not recorded which). CDR3 region: CASSLYTSGEETQYF. The CDR3 nucleotides are TGTGCCAGCAGCTTATATACTAGCGGTGAAGAGACCCAGTACTTC.